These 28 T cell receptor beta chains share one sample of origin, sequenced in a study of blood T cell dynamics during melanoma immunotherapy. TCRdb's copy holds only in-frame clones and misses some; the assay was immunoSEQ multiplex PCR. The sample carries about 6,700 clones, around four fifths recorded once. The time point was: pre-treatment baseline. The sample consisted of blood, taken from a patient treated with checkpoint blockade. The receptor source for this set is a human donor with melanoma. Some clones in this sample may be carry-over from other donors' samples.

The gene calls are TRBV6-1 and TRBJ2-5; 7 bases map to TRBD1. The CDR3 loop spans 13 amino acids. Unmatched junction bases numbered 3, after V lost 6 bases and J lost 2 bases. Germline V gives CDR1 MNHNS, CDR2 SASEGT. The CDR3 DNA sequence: TGTGCCAGCAGCGGACAGGAACAAGAGACCCAGTACTTC. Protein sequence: CASSGQEQETQYF.

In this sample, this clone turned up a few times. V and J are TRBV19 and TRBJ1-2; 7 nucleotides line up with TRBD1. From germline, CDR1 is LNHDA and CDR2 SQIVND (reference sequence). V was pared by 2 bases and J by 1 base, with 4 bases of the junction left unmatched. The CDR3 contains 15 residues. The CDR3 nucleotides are TGTGCCAGTAGTATACCAAGACAGGGTAACTATGGCTACACCTTC. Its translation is CASSIPRQGNYGYTF.

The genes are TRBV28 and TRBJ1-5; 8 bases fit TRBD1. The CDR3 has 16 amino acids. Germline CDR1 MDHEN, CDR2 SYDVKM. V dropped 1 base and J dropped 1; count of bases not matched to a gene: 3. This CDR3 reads CASSLSAGGSNQPQHF. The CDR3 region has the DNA TGTGCCAGCAGTTTATCGGCAGGGGGCAGCAATCAGCCCCAGCATTTT.

This CDR3 is CASSLGTGGEKLFF. CDR3 sequence (DNA): TGCGCCAGCAGCTTGGGGACAGGCGGCGAAAAACTGTTTTTT. The rearrangement uses TRBV5-1 and TRBJ1-4, with 7 bases fitting TRBD1. CDR3 length equals 14 residues. The germline V gene has CDR1 SGHRS and CDR2 YFSETQ. V was clipped by 0 bases and J by 8 bases; unmatched bases: 4. The entire variable domain, with the rest obtained from reference TRBV5-1 and TRBJ1-4, is as follows: KAGVTQTPRYLIKTRGQQVTLSCSPISGHRSVSWYQQTPGQGLQFLFEYFSETQRNKGNFPGRFSGRQFSNSRSEMNVSTLELGDSALYLCASSLGTGGEKLFFGSGTQLSVL.

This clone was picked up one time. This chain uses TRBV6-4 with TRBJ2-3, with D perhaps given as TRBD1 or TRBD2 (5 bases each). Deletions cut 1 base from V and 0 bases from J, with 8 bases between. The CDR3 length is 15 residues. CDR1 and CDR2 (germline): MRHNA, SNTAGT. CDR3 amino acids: CASSDWGGSTDTQYF. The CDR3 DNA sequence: TGTGCCAGCAGTGACTGGGGCGGGAGCACAGATACGCAGTATTTT.

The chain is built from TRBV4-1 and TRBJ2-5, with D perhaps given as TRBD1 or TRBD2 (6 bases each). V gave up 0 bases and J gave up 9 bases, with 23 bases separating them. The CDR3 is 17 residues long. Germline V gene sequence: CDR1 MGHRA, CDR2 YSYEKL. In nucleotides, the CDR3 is TGCGCCAGCAGCCAAGAGGGAAGGGCTGGGGGGCGGGCGGCCCAGTACTTC. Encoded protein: CASSQEGRAGGRAAQYF.

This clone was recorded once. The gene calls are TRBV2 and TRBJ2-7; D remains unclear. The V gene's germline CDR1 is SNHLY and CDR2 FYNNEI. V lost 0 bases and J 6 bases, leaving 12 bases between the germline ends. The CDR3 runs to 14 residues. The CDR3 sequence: CASSEASIRTEQYF. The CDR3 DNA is TGTGCCAGCAGTGAAGCAAGTATAAGGACCGAGCAGTACTTC.

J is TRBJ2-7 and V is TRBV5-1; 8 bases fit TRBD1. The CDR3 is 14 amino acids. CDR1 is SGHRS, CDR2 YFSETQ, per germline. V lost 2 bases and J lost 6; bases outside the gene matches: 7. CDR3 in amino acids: CASSFSGGAGEQYF. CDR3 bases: TGCGCCAGCAGCTTTTCAGGGGGCGCGGGCGAGCAGTACTTC.

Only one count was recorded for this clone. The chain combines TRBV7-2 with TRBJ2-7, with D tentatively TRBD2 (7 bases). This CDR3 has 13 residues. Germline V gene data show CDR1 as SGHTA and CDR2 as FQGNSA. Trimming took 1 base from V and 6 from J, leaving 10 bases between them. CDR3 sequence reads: CASSLEGGTEQYF. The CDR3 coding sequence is TGTGCCAGCAGCTTAGAGGGGGGGACCGAGCAGTACTTC.

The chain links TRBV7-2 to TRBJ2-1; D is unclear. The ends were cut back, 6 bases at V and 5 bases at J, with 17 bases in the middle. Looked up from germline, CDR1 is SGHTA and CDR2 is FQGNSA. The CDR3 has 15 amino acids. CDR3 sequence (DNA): TGTGCCAGCAGGTTCGACCCCGGGTCTGACAATGAGCAGTTCTTC. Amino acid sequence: CASRFDPGSDNEQFF.

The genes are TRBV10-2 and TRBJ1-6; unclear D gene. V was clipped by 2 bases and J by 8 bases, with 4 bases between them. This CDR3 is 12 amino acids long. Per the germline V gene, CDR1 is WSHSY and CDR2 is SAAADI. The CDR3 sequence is CASSETDSPLHF. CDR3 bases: TGCGCCAGCAGTGAGACGGATTCACCCCTCCACTTT.

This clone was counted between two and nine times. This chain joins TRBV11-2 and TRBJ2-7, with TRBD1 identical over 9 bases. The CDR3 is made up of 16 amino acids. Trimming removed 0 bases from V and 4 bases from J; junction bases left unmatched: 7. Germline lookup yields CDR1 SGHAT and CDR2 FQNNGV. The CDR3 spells CASSLDPGGQGYEQYF. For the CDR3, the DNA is TGTGCCAGCAGCTTAGATCCGGGAGGACAGGGGTACGAGCAGTACTTC.

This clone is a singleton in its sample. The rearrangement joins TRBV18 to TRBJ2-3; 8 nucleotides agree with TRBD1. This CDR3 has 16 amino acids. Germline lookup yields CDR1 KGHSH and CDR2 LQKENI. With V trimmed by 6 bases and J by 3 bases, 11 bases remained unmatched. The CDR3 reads CASSWGQDRGTDTQYF. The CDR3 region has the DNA TGTGCCAGCTCTTGGGGACAGGACCGGGGGACAGATACGCAGTATTTT. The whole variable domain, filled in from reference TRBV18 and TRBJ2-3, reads NAGVMQNPRHLVRRRGQEARLRCSPMKGHSHVYWYRQLPEEGLKFMVYLQKENIIDESGMPKERFSAEFPKEGPSILRIQQVVRGDSAAYFCASSWGQDRGTDTQYFGPGTRLTVL.

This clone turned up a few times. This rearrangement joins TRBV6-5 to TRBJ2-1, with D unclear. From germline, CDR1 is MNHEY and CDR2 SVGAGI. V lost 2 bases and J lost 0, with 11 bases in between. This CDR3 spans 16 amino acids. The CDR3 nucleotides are TGTGCCAGCAGTTACAAGCTGTGGAGCTCCTACAATGAGCAGTTCTTC. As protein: CASSYKLWSSYNEQFF.

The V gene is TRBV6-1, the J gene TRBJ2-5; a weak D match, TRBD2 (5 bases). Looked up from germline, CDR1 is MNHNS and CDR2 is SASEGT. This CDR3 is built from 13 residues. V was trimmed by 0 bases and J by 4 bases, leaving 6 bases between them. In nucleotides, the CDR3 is TGTGCCAGCAGTGAAGCAGGGAGAGAGACCCAGTACTTC. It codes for CASSEAGRETQYF.

DNA of the CDR3: TGTGCCTGGGGGAGCGCAACTGGAAACACCATATATTTT. This gives the protein CAWGSATGNTIYF. V is TRBV30 and J is TRBJ1-3; unclear D gene. The CDR3 totals 13 residues. V lost 5 bases and J 2 bases, leaving 10 bases between the germline ends. Germline CDR1 GTSNPN, CDR2 SVGIG (reference sequence).

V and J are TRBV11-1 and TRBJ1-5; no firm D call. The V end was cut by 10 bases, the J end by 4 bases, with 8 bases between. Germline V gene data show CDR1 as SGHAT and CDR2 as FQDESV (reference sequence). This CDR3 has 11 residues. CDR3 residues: CATNRNQPQHF. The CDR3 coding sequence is TGTGCCACTAACCGGAATCAGCCCCAGCATTTT.

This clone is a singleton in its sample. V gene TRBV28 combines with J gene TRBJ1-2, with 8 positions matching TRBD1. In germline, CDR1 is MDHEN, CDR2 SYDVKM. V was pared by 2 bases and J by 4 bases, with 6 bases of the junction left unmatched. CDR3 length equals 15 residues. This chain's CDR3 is CASSLPDRGGYGYTF. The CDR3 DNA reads TGTGCCAGCAGTTTACCCGACAGGGGCGGCTATGGCTACACCTTC.

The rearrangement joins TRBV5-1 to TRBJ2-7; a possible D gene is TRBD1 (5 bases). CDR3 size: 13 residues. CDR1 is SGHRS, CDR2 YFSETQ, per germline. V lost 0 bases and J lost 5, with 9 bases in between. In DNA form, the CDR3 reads TGCGCCAGCAGCTTGGGGGGCTTCGACGAGCAGTACTTC. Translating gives CASSLGGFDEQYF.

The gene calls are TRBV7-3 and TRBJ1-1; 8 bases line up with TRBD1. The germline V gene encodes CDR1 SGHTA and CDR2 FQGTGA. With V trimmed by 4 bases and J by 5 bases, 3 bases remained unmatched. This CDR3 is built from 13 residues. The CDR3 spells CASSSQGGTEAFF. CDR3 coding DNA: TGTGCCAGCAGCTCACAGGGGGGGACTGAAGCTTTCTTT.

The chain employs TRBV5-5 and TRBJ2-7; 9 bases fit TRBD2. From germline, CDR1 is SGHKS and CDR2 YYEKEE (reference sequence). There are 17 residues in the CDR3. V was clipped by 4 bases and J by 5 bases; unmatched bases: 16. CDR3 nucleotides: TGTGCCAGCAGCGGGACTAGCTTCTCGGCCAAACGGGACGAGCAGTACTTC. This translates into CASSGTSFSAKRDEQYF.

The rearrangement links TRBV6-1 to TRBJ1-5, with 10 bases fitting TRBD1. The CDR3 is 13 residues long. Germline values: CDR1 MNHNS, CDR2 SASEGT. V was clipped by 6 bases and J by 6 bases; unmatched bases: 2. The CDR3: CASRGTGAQPQHF. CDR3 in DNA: TGTGCCAGCAGAGGGACAGGGGCTCAGCCCCAGCATTTT.

The CDR3 region has the DNA TGTGCCACCAGCAGAGTGTACGCAGGGGCGATGAATGAGCAGTTCTTC. As protein: CATSRVYAGAMNEQFF. This chain uses TRBV15 with TRBJ2-1; tentatively, D is TRBD1 (6 bases). The germline gives CDR1 LNHNV, CDR2 YYDKDF (reference sequence). V was pared by 1 base and J by 7 bases, with 17 bases between. This CDR3 is built from 16 residues.

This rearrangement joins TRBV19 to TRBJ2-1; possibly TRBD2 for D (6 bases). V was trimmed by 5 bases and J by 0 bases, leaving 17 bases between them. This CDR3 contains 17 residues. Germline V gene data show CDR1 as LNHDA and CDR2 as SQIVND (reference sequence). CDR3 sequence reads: CASSGAGTAASYNEQFF. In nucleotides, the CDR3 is TGTGCCAGTAGTGGCGCGGGGACGGCCGCCTCCTACAATGAGCAGTTCTTC. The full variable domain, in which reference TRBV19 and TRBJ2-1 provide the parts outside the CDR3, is DGGITQSPKYLFRKEGQNVTLSCEQNLNHDAMYWYRQDPGQGLRLIYYSQIVNDFQKGDIAEGYSVSREKKESFPLTVTSAQKNPTAFYLCASSGAGTAASYNEQFFGPGTRLTVL.

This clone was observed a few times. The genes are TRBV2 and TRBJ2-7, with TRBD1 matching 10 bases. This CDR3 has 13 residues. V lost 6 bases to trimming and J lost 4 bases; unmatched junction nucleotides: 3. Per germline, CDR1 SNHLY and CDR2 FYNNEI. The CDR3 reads CASRSGQGYEQYF. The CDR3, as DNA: TGTGCCAGCAGGTCGGGACAGGGGTACGAGCAGTACTTC.

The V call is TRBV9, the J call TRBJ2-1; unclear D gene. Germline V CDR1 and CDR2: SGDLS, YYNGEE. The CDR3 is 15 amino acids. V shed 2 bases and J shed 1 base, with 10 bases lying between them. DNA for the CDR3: TGTGCCAGCAGCGTTGGTTCCGGGTCCTACAATGAGCAGTTCTTC. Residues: CASSVGSGSYNEQFF. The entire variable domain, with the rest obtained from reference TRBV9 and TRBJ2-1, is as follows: DSGVTQTPKHLITATGQRVTLRCSPRSGDLSVYWYQQSLDQGLQFLIQYYNGEERAKGNILERFSAQQFPDLHSELNLSSLELGDSALYFCASSVGSGSYNEQFFGPGTRLTVL.

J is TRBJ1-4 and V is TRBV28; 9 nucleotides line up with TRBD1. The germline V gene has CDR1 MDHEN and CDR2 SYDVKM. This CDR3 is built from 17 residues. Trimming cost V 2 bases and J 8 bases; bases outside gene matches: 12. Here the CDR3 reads CASSLARDRVSIEKLFF. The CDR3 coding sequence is TGTGCCAGCAGTTTAGCCCGGGACAGGGTCTCCATCGAAAAACTGTTTTTT.

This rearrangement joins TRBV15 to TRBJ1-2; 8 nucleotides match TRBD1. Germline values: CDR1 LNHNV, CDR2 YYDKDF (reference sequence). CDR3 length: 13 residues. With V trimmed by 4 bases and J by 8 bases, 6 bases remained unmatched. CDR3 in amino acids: CATSIRTGQGYTF. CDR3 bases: TGTGCCACCAGCATACGGACAGGGCAAGGCTACACCTTC.